The sample holds many counts of the clone carrying this TCR beta chain. The sample belongs to a study of regulatory T cells in long-lasting Graves disease. Across the study: Antithyroid drugs had been taken under 3 months by newly diagnosed Graves' patients.

For TCR beta, libraries came from iRepertoire HTBI primers and Arm-PCR of CDR3 regions. TCRdb reprocessed the multiplex PCR reads with MiXCR, giving one entry per CDR3 protein. The sample yields 550,000 to 700,000 distinct CDR3 sequences, about 16% seen once. The sample's time point: newly diagnosed GD, antithyroid drugs for less than 3 months. The TCR library was prepared using RNA isolated from PBMCs. EDTA tubes held 9 to 10 milliliters of peripheral blood from each patient. These data were also filed under a second study, of T cells in Graves' hyperthyroidism and ophthalmopathy. As that report states: Patients counted as stable if ophthalmopathy did not develop within 18 months.

This sequence originates from a man younger than 35 with Graves disease. The sequencing used peripheral blood mononuclear cells (PBMCs), collected at new diagnosis, from a patient treated with antithyroid drugs.

DNA of the CDR3: TGTGCCTGGAGTGTACTTAGACCGCGCAAGACCCAGTACTTC. This encodes CAWSVLRPRKTQYF. The chain combines TRBV30 with TRBJ2-5, with unresolved D. Trimming left V 0 bases short and J 6 bases short, with 14 bases between. Per the germline V gene, CDR1 is GTSNPN and CDR2 is SVGIG (reference sequence). The CDR3 is 14 amino acids.